This is a list of T cell receptor beta chains from one sample in a study of response to subunit inactivated influenza vaccine. TCRdb analysed the RT-PCR reads with MiXCR anew, one entry per CDR3 protein. This sample has hundreds of thousands of distinct CDR3 sequences, with about 18% found just once. The source material was PBMCs from blood, sampled around 5 days after vaccination. The receptor source for this set is a man aged 50-59 years who received an inactivated influenza vaccine. CDR3s include the opening cysteine and the closing phenylalanine or tryptophan. Each record gives: D gene, J gene, V gene, clone size, CDR3 protein, CDR3 DNA. A D gene is named only where the DNA matches it firmly. A row's size may be missing; if present it is once, few, many or a size class.

D: .
J: TRBJ1-2
V: TRBV25-1
size: few
CDR3: CASSEGTAYGYTF
DNA: TGTGCCAGCAGTGAAGGGACCGCTTATGGCTACACCTTC

D: .
J: TRBJ2-3
V: TRBV20-1
size: few
CDR3: CSARTTSGDTQYF
DNA: TGCAGTGCTAGGACAACTTCAGGGGATACGCAGTATTTT

D: TRBD2
J: TRBJ2-3
V: TRBV6-1
size: .
CDR3: CASRLLAGGADTQYF
DNA: TGTGCCAGCAGACTACTAGCGGGAGGGGCAGATACGCAGTATTTT

D: .
J: TRBJ2-7
V: TRBV11-2
size: few
CDR3: CASSSPREAYEQYF
DNA: TGTGCCAGCAGCTCCCCCCGGGAAGCCTACGAGCAGTACTTC

D: .
J: TRBJ2-7
V: TRBV20-1
size: .
CDR3: CSVPQDYEQYF
DNA: TGCAGTGTCCCACAGGACTACGAGCAGTACTTC

D: .
J: TRBJ1-1
V: TRBV20-1
size: many
CDR3: CSVYSGVTEAFF
DNA: TGCAGTGTGTACTCAGGGGTCACTGAAGCTTTCTTT

D: .
J: TRBJ2-5
V: TRBV7-8
size: .
CDR3: CASSARGYQETQYF
DNA: TGTGCCAGCAGCGCCCGGGGGTACCAAGAGACCCAGTACTTC

D: .
J: TRBJ2-2
V: TRBV7-9
size: .
CDR3: CASSLGGTTNTGELFF
DNA: TGTGCCAGCAGCCTAGGGGGGACTACGAACACCGGGGAGCTGTTTTTT

D: TRBD1
J: TRBJ2-3
V: TRBV3-1
size: .
CDR3: CASSLRTGTTDTQYF
DNA: TGTGCCAGCAGCCTTCGGACAGGGACAACAGATACGCAGTATTTT

D: TRBD2
J: TRBJ2-3
V: TRBV4-3
size: few
CDR3: CASSQPPSGESDTQYF
DNA: TGCGCCAGCAGCCAACCCCCTAGCGGGGAGTCAGATACGCAGTATTTT

D: .
J: TRBJ2-3
V: TRBV14
size: .
CDR3: CASSPTTMGTDTQYF
DNA: TGTGCCAGCAGCCCAACAACGATGGGCACAGATACGCAGTATTTT

D: .
J: TRBJ2-1
V: TRBV24-1
size: few
CDR3: CATSHGRTNNEQFF
DNA: TGTGCCACCAGTCACGGGCGCACAAACAATGAGCAGTTCTTC

D: .
J: TRBJ1-6
V: TRBV3-1
size: few
CDR3: CASSLRRAMGDSPLHF
DNA: TGTGCCAGCAGCCTCCGAAGGGCTATGGGGGATTCACCCCTCCACTTT

D: TRBD1
J: TRBJ2-2
V: TRBV6-5
size: few
CDR3: CASINRGKTGELFF
DNA: TGTGCCAGCATTAACAGGGGGAAAACCGGGGAGCTGTTTTTT

D: TRBD2
J: TRBJ2-2
V: TRBV12-3/TRBV12-4
size: few
CDR3: CASSFPAGANTGELFF
DNA: TGTGCCAGCAGTTTTCCGGCGGGAGCGAACACCGGGGAGCTGTTTTTT

D: .
J: TRBJ2-1
V: TRBV20-1
size: .
CDR3: CSARSPPEQFF
DNA: TGCAGTGCTAGGAGTCCCCCTGAGCAGTTCTTC

D: TRBD2
J: TRBJ2-7
V: TRBV20-1
size: .
CDR3: CSARVFTSGYEQYF
DNA: TGCAGTGCTAGAGTGTTCACTAGCGGCTACGAGCAGTACTTC

D: .
J: TRBJ2-1
V: TRBV10-3
size: .
CDR3: CAISALGGGSGNEQFF
DNA: TGTGCCATCAGTGCCCTGGGAGGGGGGTCGGGAAATGAGCAGTTCTTC

D: .
J: TRBJ2-2
V: TRBV28
size: .
CDR3: CASSSPRGPLTGELFF
DNA: TGTGCCAGCAGTTCCCCCCGTGGACCTCTAACCGGGGAGCTGTTTTTT

D: .
J: TRBJ1-4
V: TRBV5-1
size: .
CDR3: CASSPGSVATNEKLFF
DNA: TGCGCCAGCAGCCCAGGCTCCGTTGCAACTAATGAAAAACTGTTTTTT

D: TRBD2
J: TRBJ2-2
V: TRBV9
size: few
CDR3: CASSRREGPTGELFF
DNA: TGTGCCAGCAGCAGGCGGGAGGGCCCCACCGGGGAGCTGTTTTTT

D: .
J: TRBJ2-7
V: TRBV15
size: few
CDR3: CATSRDRGAEQYF
DNA: TGTGCCACCAGCAGAGATCGAGGAGCCGAGCAGTACTTC

D: .
J: TRBJ1-1
V: TRBV27
size: .
CDR3: CASSLIGAEAFF
DNA: TGTGCCAGCAGTTTAATAGGGGCTGAAGCTTTCTTT

D: TRBD2
J: TRBJ2-1
V: TRBV28
size: few
CDR3: CASNKLAGGYNEQFF
DNA: TGTGCCAGCAACAAACTAGCGGGAGGATACAATGAGCAGTTCTTC

D: .
J: TRBJ2-3
V: TRBV4-1
size: once
CDR3: CASSQDSSLSTDTQYF
DNA: TGCGCCAGCAGCCAAGATAGTAGTTTGAGCACAGATACGCAGTATTTT

D: .
J: TRBJ2-7
V: TRBV6-2/TRBV6-3
size: many
CDR3: CASSQIYEQYF
DNA: TGTGCCAGCAGCCAGATATACGAGCAGTACTTC

D: .
J: TRBJ1-4
V: TRBV7-9
size: .
CDR3: CATNTGLEKLFF
DNA: TGTGCGACGAACACCGGTCTCGAAAAACTGTTTTTT

D: TRBD1
J: TRBJ1-2
V: TRBV12-3/TRBV12-4
size: .
CDR3: CASSQQTGSFGYTF
DNA: TGTGCCAGCAGTCAGCAGACAGGGTCTTTCGGCTACACCTTC

D: .
J: TRBJ2-5
V: TRBV12-3/TRBV12-4
size: .
CDR3: CASTSRGAVKQETQYF
DNA: TGTGCCAGCACATCCCGGGGAGCAGTAAAGCAAGAGACCCAGTACTTC

D: .
J: TRBJ2-3
V: TRBV7-2
size: many
CDR3: CASSLGRNTQYF
DNA: TGTGCCAGCAGCCTGGGAAGGAATACGCAGTATTTT

D: .
J: TRBJ2-7
V: TRBV5-5
size: .
CDR3: CASSLRRGHEQYF
DNA: TGTGCCAGCAGCTTGAGGAGGGGCCACGAGCAGTACTTC

D: .
J: TRBJ2-5
V: TRBV12-3/TRBV12-4
size: .
CDR3: CASSFYGGQETQYF
DNA: TGTGCCAGCAGTTTTTACGGGGGTCAAGAGACCCAGTACTTC

D: .
J: TRBJ1-1
V: TRBV15
size: many
CDR3: CATSRGRRNTEAFF
DNA: TGTGCCACCAGCAGAGGCCGCAGGAACACTGAAGCTTTCTTT

D: .
J: TRBJ1-2
V: TRBV4-1
size: few
CDR3: CASSQDLGEFYGYTF
DNA: TGCGCCAGCAGCCAAGACCTCGGGGAGTTCTATGGCTACACCTTC

D: .
J: TRBJ2-5
V: TRBV20-1
size: .
CDR3: CSARQGGGRETQYF
DNA: TGCAGTGCTAGGCAGGGGGGGGGACGGGAGACCCAGTACTTC

D: .
J: TRBJ2-2
V: TRBV7-3
size: .
CDR3: CASSPQTTNTGELFF
DNA: TGTGCCAGCAGCCCCCAGACGACGAACACCGGGGAGCTGTTTTTT

D: .
J: TRBJ2-5
V: TRBV6-5
size: .
CDR3: CASSSTIRETQYF
DNA: TGTGCCAGCAGTTCGACTATCCGGGAGACCCAGTACTTC

D: .
J: TRBJ2-1
V: TRBV7-2
size: .
CDR3: CASSLVEGLYNEQFF
DNA: TGTGCCAGCAGCTTAGTTGAAGGGCTCTACAATGAGCAGTTCTTC

D: .
J: TRBJ1-1
V: TRBV5-1
size: .
CDR3: CASSLGRAGTEAFF
DNA: TGCGCCAGCAGCTTGGGTCGGGCTGGCACTGAAGCTTTCTTT

D: .
J: TRBJ1-4
V: TRBV27
size: few
CDR3: CASSFGVFEKLFF
DNA: TGTGCCAGCAGTTTCGGGGTTTTTGAAAAACTGTTTTTT

D: TRBD2
J: TRBJ2-3
V: TRBV10-3
size: .
CDR3: CAISPPGGAADTQYF
DNA: TGTGCCATCAGCCCCCCCGGGGGGGCGGCAGATACGCAGTATTTT

D: .
J: TRBJ1-1
V: TRBV2
size: .
CDR3: CASSEGWGERRAEAFF
DNA: TGTGCCAGCAGTGAAGGGTGGGGAGAGAGAAGAGCTGAAGCTTTCTTT

D: TRBD2
J: TRBJ2-1
V: TRBV3-1
size: few
CDR3: CASSQLAGRPEEQFF
DNA: TGTGCCAGCAGCCAATTAGCGGGAAGGCCAGAGGAGCAGTTCTTC

D: .
J: TRBJ2-7
V: TRBV3-1
size: .
CDR3: CASSQQATGAAEQYF
DNA: TGTGCCAGCAGCCAACAAGCAACAGGAGCGGCCGAGCAGTACTTC

D: .
J: TRBJ1-2
V: TRBV6-5
size: .
CDR3: CASSYGAGYYGYTF
DNA: TGTGCCAGCAGTTACGGGGCAGGGTACTATGGCTACACCTTC

D: .
J: TRBJ2-7
V: TRBV7-2
size: few
CDR3: CASSSAGPYEQYF
DNA: TGTGCCAGCAGCTCGGCGGGACCCTACGAGCAGTACTTC